These T cell receptor beta chains were read from a single sample in a study of blood T cells in healthy people across ages. From the 5' RACE reads, TCRdb called clonotypes with MiXCR, one entry per CDR3 protein. The data show 1.5 million to 2 million distinct CDR3 sequences, around half seen once. The sample was blood. These receptor sequences come from a woman between 40 and 55 years old in good health. Each CDR3 is given without its conserved first and last residue. The D gene is left open where the match is weak.

len	d_gene	v_gene	CDR3aa
12	-	TRBV5-1	ASSSRTSADTQY
16	TRBD2	TRBV6-2/TRBV6-3	ASSYPRTSGKPGETQY
10	-	TRBV6-6	ASTSGPAGYT
15	TRBD2	TRBV4-3	ASSQALLAESYNEQF
12	-	TRBV7-2	ASSLVLETDTQY
12	TRBD2	TRBV27	ASSPSSGGLEQY
11	-	TRBV7-8	ASSHQGDYGYT
16	-	TRBV7-2	ASSLRFSGARVDTEAF
13	-	TRBV24-1	ATSDPTGPEDAYT
11	TRBD1	TRBV5-4	ASSLDVRGPQY
12	-	TRBV14	ASSQVTKGYGYT
12	TRBD2	TRBV5-6	AGTPSGQTYEQY
14	-	TRBV7-2	ASSPPERGASYGYT
12	TRBD1	TRBV9	ASSGGQGAHGYT
16	-	TRBV9	ASSLSTSQSSGANVLT
15	-	TRBV5-1	ASSLFLAGTTRNGYT
11	TRBD1	TRBV6-6	ASTDRGNQPQH
14	TRBD1	TRBV13	ASSPAPGTVNSPLH
12	TRBD1	TRBV12-5	ASGDREEEYGYT
14	-	TRBV6-1	ASSETSGTGQETQY
13	-	TRBV12-3/TRBV12-4	ASSQTRQANEKLF
13	-	TRBV12-3/TRBV12-4	ASSLGRLAKNIQY
12	-	TRBV20-1	SARGGWNTGELF
12	-	TRBV13	ASSAWLASDEQF
12	TRBD2	TRBV20-1	SARWSGVNNEQF
12	TRBD2	TRBV2	ASSELAGANEQF
14	-	TRBV28	ASSPVAGSIQETRY
11	-	TRBV5-1	ASSVAGGAEAF
15	-	TRBV7-9	ASSLSLDTGSTDTQY
10	-	TRBV20-1	SASPKRDTQY
12	TRBD1	TRBV7-8	ASSLVGQGGTQY
12	TRBD1	TRBV12-3/TRBV12-4	ASSGQASGYGYT
14	TRBD1	TRBV15	ATSQPPDRFNQPQH
14	TRBD2	TRBV4-3	ASSQTKTSDYYEQY
13	TRBD2	TRBV6-5	ASRTSGVSTDTQY
14	TRBD2	TRBV5-1	ASSPGTSGGATEQF
13	-	TRBV4-3	ASSQDGETFNEQF
11	-	TRBV28	ASGEAAYNEQF
17	-	TRBV6-5	ASSYSVSSGGVYNQPQH
11	TRBD1	TRBV7-9	ASSKGTGDEQF
12	-	TRBV5-6	ASSLRDPSYEQY